The 26 T cell receptor beta chains below come from one sample, sequenced in a study of siplizumab effects on memory and regulatory T cells. Sequenced by immunoSEQ multiplex PCR; TCRdb stores in-frame clones only, minus some. The profile shows roughly 100,000 clones, roughly 91% of them singletons. Sequencing was performed on CD4+ T cells sorted from blood. The source of these receptors is a human donor in good health.

The genes are TRBV19 and TRBJ1-1; 7 nucleotides match TRBD1. CDR1 LNHDA and CDR2 SQIVND come from the germline V gene (reference sequence). The V segment lost 2 bases and the J segment 4 bases; nucleotides outside the gene matches: 4. The CDR3 has 14 amino acids. CDR3 in DNA: TGTGCCAGTAGTATAAGGGGGCAGGGCACTGAAGCTTTCTTT. This sequence encodes CASSIRGQGTEAFF. Complete variable domain (other parts from reference TRBV19 and TRBJ1-1): DGGITQSPKYLFRKEGQNVTLSCEQNLNHDAMYWYRQDPGQGLRLIYYSQIVNDFQKGDIAEGYSVSREKKESFPLTVTSAQKNPTAFYLCASSIRGQGTEAFFGQGTRLTVV.

This chain links TRBV5-1 with TRBJ2-3; 10 nucleotides line up with TRBD2. The CDR3 has 16 amino acids. CDR1 is SGHRS and CDR2 is YFSETQ in the germline V gene. Trimming at V came to 6 bases and at J to 3 bases, leaving 10 bases not matched to a gene. The CDR3 DNA sequence: TGCGCCAGCACCTGGCTAGCGGGAGTTCTTACAGATACGCAGTATTTT. Its protein product is CASTWLAGVLTDTQYF.

This chain links TRBV5-1 with TRBJ1-6; tentatively, D is TRBD1 (5 bases). Germline CDR1 and CDR2: SGHRS and YFSETQ. With 2 bases removed from V and 9 bases from J, the gap between germline ends came to 18 bases. The CDR3 extends over 16 amino acids. In DNA, the CDR3 is TGCGCCAGCAGCTTAAGGGCCCCGAGGGACGGTTCACCCCTCCACTTT. Translation: CASSLRAPRDGSPLHF. The full variable domain, rest sourced from reference TRBV5-1 and TRBJ1-6, is KAGVTQTPRYLIKTRGQQVTLSCSPISGHRSVSWYQQTPGQGLQFLFEYFSETQRNKGNFPGRFSGRQFSNSRSEMNVSTLELGDSALYLCASSLRAPRDGSPLHFGNGTRLTVT.

This clone was seen a single time. The CDR3 is CASSPQGIGTEAFF. Here the CDR3 DNA reads TGTGCCAGCAGTCCGCAGGGTATCGGCACTGAAGCTTTCTTT. V gene TRBV6-6 combines with J gene TRBJ1-1; TRBD1 might be the D (5 bases). From germline, CDR1 is MNHNY and CDR2 SVGAGI (reference sequence). The V and J ends lost 5 bases and 4 bases respectively, with 14 bases between them. CDR3 size: 14 residues.

This chain links TRBV7-9 with TRBJ2-7, with a weak D call TRBD2 (6 bases). The CDR3 totals 14 residues. The ends were cut back, 5 bases at V and 5 bases at J, with 16 bases in the middle. Looked up from germline, CDR1 is SEHNR and CDR2 is FQNEAQ (reference sequence). The CDR3 sequence is CASSRTGRGDEQYF. The CDR3 nucleotides read TGTGCCAGCAGCCGGACCGGGCGGGGCGACGAGCAGTACTTC.

This clone was recorded only once. The chain carries TRBV4-1 and TRBJ2-3, with 10 bases lining up with TRBD2. The CDR3 has 15 residues. The V gene's germline CDR1 is MGHRA and CDR2 YSYEKL. V shed 3 bases, J shed 1 base, and the junction held 1 base outside the gene matches. CDR3 nucleotides: TGCGCCAGCAGCCACGGGACTAGCGGCACAGATACGCAGTATTTT. Protein sequence: CASSHGTSGTDTQYF.

The V gene is TRBV11-3, the J gene TRBJ2-2, with a tentative D call TRBD1 (6 bases). Trimming took off 0 bases at V and 4 bases at J, with 9 bases between the two ends. The germline gives CDR1 SGHNT, CDR2 YENEEA. There are 15 residues in the CDR3. CDR3 bases: TGTGCCAGCAGCTTAGAAGGGACAATCACCGGGGAGCTGTTTTTT. Encoded protein: CASSLEGTITGELFF.

The chain is built from TRBV4-1 and TRBJ1-5; D possibly corresponds to TRBD1 (6 bases). Germline CDR1 reads MGHRA; CDR2 reads YSYEKL. CDR3 length: 14 residues. Trimming removed 4 bases from V and 4 bases from J, with 11 bases in between. The CDR3 nucleotides are TGCGCCAGCAGCCGGGGGCTAGGTAATCAGCCCCAGCATTTT. It translates to CASSRGLGNQPQHF.

In its sample, this clone was seen a few times. The chain employs TRBV5-1 and TRBJ1-2, with no clear D. The CDR3 length is 13 residues. Germline V gives CDR1 SGHRS, CDR2 YFSETQ. V was pared by 0 bases and J by 8 bases, with 11 bases between. Here the CDR3 reads CASSLASKDGYTF. CDR3 sequence (DNA): TGCGCCAGCAGCTTGGCCAGCAAAGACGGCTACACCTTC.

This clone has a single count. V usage is TRBV12-5 and J usage is TRBJ1-1; tentatively, D is TRBD1 (6 bases). The CDR3 runs to 15 residues. Looked up from germline, CDR1 is LGHNT and CDR2 is FRNRAP. Deletions cut 0 bases from V and 5 bases from J, with 13 bases between. The CDR3 sequence is CASGLVTGRVTEAFF. Written as DNA, the CDR3 is TGTGCTAGTGGTTTGGTGACAGGCCGCGTAACTGAAGCTTTCTTT.

The chain uses TRBV11-3 and TRBJ2-2, with 7 bases aligning to TRBD1. V lost 0 bases to trimming and J lost 4 bases; unmatched junction nucleotides: 8. CDR1 and CDR2 from the germline V gene are SGHNT and YENEEA. The CDR3 contains 17 residues. This CDR3 reads CASSLETGVGGTGELFF. The CDR3 region has the DNA TGTGCCAGCAGCTTAGAAACAGGGGTTGGGGGCACCGGGGAGCTGTTTTTT.

The V and J genes are TRBV5-4 and TRBJ1-2; 7 bases fit TRBD1. This CDR3 comprises 14 residues. The ends lost 4 bases at V and 6 bases at J; junction bases unmatched: 9. From germline, CDR1 is SGHNT and CDR2 YYREEE (reference sequence). The chain's CDR3 is CASSTRDRQDGYTF. CDR3 sequence (DNA): TGTGCCAGCAGCACCCGGGACAGACAGGATGGCTACACCTTC. The full variable domain, its missing parts supplied by reference TRBV5-4 and TRBJ1-2, is ETGVTQSPTHLIKTRGQQVTLRCSSQSGHNTVSWYQQALGQGPQFIFQYYREEENGRGNFPPRFSGLQFPNYSSELNVNALELDDSALYLCASSTRDRQDGYTFGSGTRLTVV.

This clone was picked up one time. This rearrangement joins TRBV5-1 to TRBJ2-7; TRBD2 agrees at 10 bases. Germline V gene lookup returns CDR1 SGHRS and CDR2 YFSETQ. CDR3 length equals 14 residues. V was clipped by 4 bases and J by 1 base; unmatched bases: 2. This CDR3 is CASSATSGSYEQYF. CDR3 bases: TGCGCCAGCAGCGCGACTAGCGGGTCCTACGAGCAGTACTTC.

The chain has TRBV18 and TRBJ1-2; 7 bases are shared with TRBD1. The CDR3 is made up of 14 amino acids. With 3 bases clipped from V and 7 bases from J, the junction kept 8 bases outside the gene matches. CDR1 is KGHSH, CDR2 LQKENI, per germline. CDR3 nucleotide sequence: TGTGCCAGCTCACCGGACAGGAGAAATCTTGGCTACACCTTC. It yields the protein CASSPDRRNLGYTF.

The rearrangement uses TRBV7-9 and TRBJ1-1; D might be TRBD1 (5 bases). The V end was cut by 4 bases, the J end by 2 bases, with 14 bases between. This CDR3 comprises 15 residues. Germline V CDR1 and CDR2: SEHNR, FQNEAQ (reference sequence). The CDR3 here is CASSSQDRSNTEAFF. The CDR3 DNA reads as TGTGCCAGCAGCTCGCAAGACAGATCCAACACTGAAGCTTTCTTT. Supplemented by reference TRBV7-9 and TRBJ1-1, the full variable domain reads DTGVSQNPRHKITKRGQNVTFRCDPISEHNRLYWYRQTLGQGPEFLTYFQNEAQLEKSRLLSDRFSAERPKGSFSTLEIQRTEQGDSAMYLCASSSQDRSNTEAFFGQGTRLTVV.

The chain couples TRBV11-1 to TRBJ2-7; D not certain. This CDR3 is 15 amino acids long. Germline V gene sequence: CDR1 SGHAT, CDR2 FQDESV (reference sequence). V was trimmed by 5 bases and J by 2 bases, leaving 16 bases between them. The CDR3, as DNA: TGTGCCAGCAGCCACAGCCGGACCGTACCCTACGAGCAGTACTTC. Translation: CASSHSRTVPYEQYF.

CDR3 protein: CASSQADRNYEQYF. In DNA form, the CDR3 reads TGCGCCAGCAGCCAAGCCGACCGAAACTACGAGCAGTACTTC. The rearrangement links TRBV4-1 to TRBJ2-7; D gene ambiguous. CDR3 length equals 14 residues. Germline-derived CDR1 and CDR2 are MGHRA and YSYEKL. The V gene lost 1 base and the J gene lost 3 bases, with 10 bases spanning the gap.

The chain is built from TRBV6-1 and TRBJ1-5, with a weak D call TRBD1 (5 bases). From germline, CDR1 is MNHNS and CDR2 SASEGT. The V end was cut by 5 bases, the J end by 2 bases, with 10 bases between. The CDR3 is 14 residues long. The CDR3 region is CASSKGPGNQPQHF. DNA for the CDR3: TGTGCCAGCAGTAAGGGGCCGGGCAATCAGCCCCAGCATTTT.

This chain connects TRBV27 to TRBJ1-1; D remains ambiguous. Between the trimmed V and J ends, which lost 2 bases and 0 bases, there was a span of 4 bases. CDR3 length: 13 residues. The V gene's germline CDR1 is MNHEY and CDR2 SMNVEV (reference sequence). The CDR3 here is CASSLRLNTEAFF. The CDR3 DNA sequence: TGTGCCAGCAGTTTACGCCTGAACACTGAAGCTTTCTTT.

This chain joins TRBV19 and TRBJ1-1; D unclear. Germline CDR1 and CDR2: LNHDA and SQIVND (reference sequence). Trimming stripped 6 bases from V and 1 base from J, with 12 bases between. There are 14 residues in the CDR3. The CDR3 region is CASSSGLRNTEAFF. The CDR3 DNA is TGTGCCAGTAGCTCAGGACTAAGGAACACTGAAGCTTTCTTT.

The CDR3 here is CASSQASRSTDTQYF. Here the CDR3 DNA reads TGCGCCAGCAGCCAGGCTAGCCGAAGCACAGATACGCAGTATTTT. The gene calls are TRBV4-1 and TRBJ2-3, with D possibly TRBD2 on 5 matching bases. The CDR3 extends over 15 amino acids. Between the trimmed V and J ends, which lost 3 bases and 0 bases, there was a span of 10 bases. Germline values: CDR1 MGHRA, CDR2 YSYEKL.

The CDR3 nucleotides read TGTGCCAGTAGTATGGGAGAGCAGTACTTC. This gives the protein CASSMGEQYF. This rearrangement joins TRBV19 to TRBJ2-7; D not certain. This CDR3 has 10 residues. Germline V lookup: CDR1 LNHDA, CDR2 SQIVND (reference sequence). The V and J ends lost 3 bases and 7 bases respectively, with 4 bases between them.

V is TRBV7-2 and J is TRBJ1-5, with a tentative D call TRBD1 (6 bases). The V end lost 1 base, the J end lost 11 bases, and 12 bases lay between the germline ends. The CDR3 contains 13 residues. Germline CDR1 SGHTA, CDR2 FQGNSA. The CDR3 is CASSLDRDGAQHF. CDR3 in DNA: TGTGCCAGCAGCTTAGACAGGGATGGAGCCCAGCATTTT.

The chain uses TRBV11-2 and TRBJ1-6; D not resolved. The CDR3 is made up of 13 amino acids. With 0 bases removed from V and 9 bases from J, the gap between germline ends came to 6 bases. From germline, CDR1 is SGHAT and CDR2 FQNNGV. The CDR3 coding sequence is TGTGCCAGCAGCTTAGATAGGAGTTCACCCCTCCACTTT. It yields the protein CASSLDRSSPLHF.

The genes are TRBV27 and TRBJ2-7, with 8 bases lining up with TRBD2. The ends lost 6 bases at V and 6 bases at J; junction bases unmatched: 7. CDR1 MNHEY and CDR2 SMNVEV come from the germline V gene (reference sequence). This CDR3 contains 13 residues. The CDR3 spells CASSRAGGGEQYF. DNA for the CDR3: TGTGCCAGCAGCCGCGCCGGGGGGGGCGAGCAGTACTTC.

This rearrangement joins TRBV7-3 to TRBJ1-1, with D unresolved. Between the trimmed V and J ends, which lost 2 bases and 0 bases, there was a span of 10 bases. CDR3 size: 15 residues. The germline gives CDR1 SGHTA, CDR2 FQGTGA. Here the CDR3 reads CASSLVAALNTEAFF. The CDR3 DNA reads TGTGCCAGCAGCTTAGTCGCGGCCTTGAACACTGAAGCTTTCTTT.